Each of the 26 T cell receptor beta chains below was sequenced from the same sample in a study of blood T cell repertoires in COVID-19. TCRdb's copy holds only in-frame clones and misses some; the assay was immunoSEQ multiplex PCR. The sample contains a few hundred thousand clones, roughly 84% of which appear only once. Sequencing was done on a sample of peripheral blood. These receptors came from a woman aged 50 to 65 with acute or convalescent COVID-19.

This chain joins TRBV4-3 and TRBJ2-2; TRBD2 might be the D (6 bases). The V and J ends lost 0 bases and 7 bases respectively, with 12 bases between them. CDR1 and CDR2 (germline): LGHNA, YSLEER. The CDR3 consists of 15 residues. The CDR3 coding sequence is TGCGCCAGCAGCCAAGATGCGGGGTTGGACGGGGAGCTGTTTTTT. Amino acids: CASSQDAGLDGELFF.

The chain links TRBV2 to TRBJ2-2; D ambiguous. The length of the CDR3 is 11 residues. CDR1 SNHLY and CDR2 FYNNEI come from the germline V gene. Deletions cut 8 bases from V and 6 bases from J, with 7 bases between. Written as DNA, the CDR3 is TGTGCCAGCCTAGTTTCCGGGGAGCTGTTTTTT. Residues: CASLVSGELFF.

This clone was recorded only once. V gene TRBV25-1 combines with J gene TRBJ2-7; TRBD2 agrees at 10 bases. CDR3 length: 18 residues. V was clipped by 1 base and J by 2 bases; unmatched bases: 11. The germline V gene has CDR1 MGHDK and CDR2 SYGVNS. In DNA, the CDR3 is TGTGCCAGCAGTGAATCGAGATTAGCGGGGGGTACCACCTACGAGCAGTACTTC. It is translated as CASSESRLAGGTTYEQYF.

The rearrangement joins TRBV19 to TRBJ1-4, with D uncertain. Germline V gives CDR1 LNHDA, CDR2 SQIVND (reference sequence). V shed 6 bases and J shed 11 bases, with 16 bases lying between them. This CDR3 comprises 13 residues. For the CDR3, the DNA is TGTGCCAGTAGCTCAGGCTCTAAGGCTAAACTGTTTTTT. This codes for CASSSGSKAKLFF.

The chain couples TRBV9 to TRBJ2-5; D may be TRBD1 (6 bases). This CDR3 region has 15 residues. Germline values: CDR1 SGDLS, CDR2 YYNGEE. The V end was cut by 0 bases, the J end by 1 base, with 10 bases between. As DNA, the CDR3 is TGTGCCAGCAGCGTAGCGCCACAGGGCCAAGAGACCCAGTACTTC. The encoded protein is CASSVAPQGQETQYF.

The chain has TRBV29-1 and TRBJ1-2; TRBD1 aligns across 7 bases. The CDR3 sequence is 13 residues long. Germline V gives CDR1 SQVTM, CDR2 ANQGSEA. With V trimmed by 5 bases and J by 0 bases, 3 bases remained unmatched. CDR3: CSVRGRANYGYTF. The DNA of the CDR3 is TGCAGCGTTAGGGGGCGGGCTAACTATGGCTACACCTTC.

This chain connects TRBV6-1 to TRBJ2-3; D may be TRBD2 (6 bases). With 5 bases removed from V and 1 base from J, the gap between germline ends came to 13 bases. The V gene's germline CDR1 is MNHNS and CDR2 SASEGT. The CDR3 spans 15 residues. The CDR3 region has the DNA TGTGCCAGCAGTTTCGGCTTAGCGGGCACAGATACGCAGTATTTT. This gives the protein CASSFGLAGTDTQYF.

CDR3: CASSYSTTGNQPQHF. CDR3 nucleotides: TGTGCCAGCAGTTACTCGACGACAGGCAATCAGCCCCAGCATTTT. J is TRBJ1-5 and V is TRBV6-2 or TRBV6-3; D may be TRBD1 (5 bases). CDR1 and CDR2 (germline): MNHEY, SVGEGT. Trimming removed 0 bases at V and 2 bases at J, with 8 bases between. This CDR3 is 15 amino acids long.

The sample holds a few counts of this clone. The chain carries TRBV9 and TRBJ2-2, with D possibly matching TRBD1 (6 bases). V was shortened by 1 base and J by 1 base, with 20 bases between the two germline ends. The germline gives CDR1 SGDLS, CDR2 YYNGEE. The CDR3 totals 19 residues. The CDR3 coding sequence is TGTGCCAGCAGCGTACGACCGTACACCGGGACAAAGAACACCGGGGAGCTGTTTTTT. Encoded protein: CASSVRPYTGTKNTGELFF.

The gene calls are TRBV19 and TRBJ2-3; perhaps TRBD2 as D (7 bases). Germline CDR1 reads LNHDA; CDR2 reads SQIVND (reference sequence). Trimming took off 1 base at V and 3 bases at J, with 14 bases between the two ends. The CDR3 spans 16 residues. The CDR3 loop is CASSIVGGRGTDTQYF. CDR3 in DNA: TGTGCCAGTAGTATAGTGGGGGGGCGCGGGACAGATACGCAGTATTTT. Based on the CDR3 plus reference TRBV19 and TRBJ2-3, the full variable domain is DGGITQSPKYLFRKEGQNVTLSCEQNLNHDAMYWYRQDPGQGLRLIYYSQIVNDFQKGDIAEGYSVSREKKESFPLTVTSAQKNPTAFYLCASSIVGGRGTDTQYFGPGTRLTVL.

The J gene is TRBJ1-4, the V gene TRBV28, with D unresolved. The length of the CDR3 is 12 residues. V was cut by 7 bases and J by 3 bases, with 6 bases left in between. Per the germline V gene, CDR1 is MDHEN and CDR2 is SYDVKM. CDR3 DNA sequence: TGTGCCAGCAACAGTCCTAATGAAAAACTGTTTTTT. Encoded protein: CASNSPNEKLFF.

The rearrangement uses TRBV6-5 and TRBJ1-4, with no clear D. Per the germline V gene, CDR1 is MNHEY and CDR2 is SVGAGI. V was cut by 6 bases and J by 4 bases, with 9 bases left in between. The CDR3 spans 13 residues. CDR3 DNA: TGTGCCAGCAGACAGACCATTAATGAAAAACTGTTTTTT. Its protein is CASRQTINEKLFF.

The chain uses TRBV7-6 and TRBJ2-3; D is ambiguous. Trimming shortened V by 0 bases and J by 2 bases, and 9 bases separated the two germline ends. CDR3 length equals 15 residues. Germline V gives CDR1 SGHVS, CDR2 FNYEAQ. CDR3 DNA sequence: TGTGCCAGCAGCTTAGCAGTTAGTCCCACAGATACGCAGTATTTT. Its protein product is CASSLAVSPTDTQYF.

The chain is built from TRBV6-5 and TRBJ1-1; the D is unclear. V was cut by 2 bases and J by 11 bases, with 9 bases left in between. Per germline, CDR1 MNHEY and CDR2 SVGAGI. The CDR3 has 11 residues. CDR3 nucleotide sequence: TGTGCCAGCAGTTACAAGCGCGAGGCTTTCTTT. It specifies CASSYKREAFF.

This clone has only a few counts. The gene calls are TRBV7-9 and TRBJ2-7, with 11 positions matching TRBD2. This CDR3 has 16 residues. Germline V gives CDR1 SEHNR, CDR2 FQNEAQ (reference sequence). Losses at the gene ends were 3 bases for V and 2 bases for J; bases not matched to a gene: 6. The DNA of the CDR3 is TGTGCCAGCAGCTTCCCTCTAGCGGGGGGAACCTACGAGCAGTACTTC. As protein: CASSFPLAGGTYEQYF.

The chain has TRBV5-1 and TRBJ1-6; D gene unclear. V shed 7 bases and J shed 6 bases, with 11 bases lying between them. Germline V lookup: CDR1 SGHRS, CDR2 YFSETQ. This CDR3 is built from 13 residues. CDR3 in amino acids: CASGEAANSPLHF. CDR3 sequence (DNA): TGCGCCAGCGGGGAGGCAGCTAATTCACCCCTCCACTTT.

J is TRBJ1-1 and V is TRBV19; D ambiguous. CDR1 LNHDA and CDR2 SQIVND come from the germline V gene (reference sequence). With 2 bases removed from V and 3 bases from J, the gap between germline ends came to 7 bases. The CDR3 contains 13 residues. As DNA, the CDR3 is TGTGCCAGTAGTATATGGGGAGACACTGAAGCTTTCTTT. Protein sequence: CASSIWGDTEAFF.

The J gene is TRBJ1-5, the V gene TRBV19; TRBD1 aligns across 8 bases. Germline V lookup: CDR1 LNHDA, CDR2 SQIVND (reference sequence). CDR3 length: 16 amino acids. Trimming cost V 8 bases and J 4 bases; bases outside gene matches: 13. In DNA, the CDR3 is TGTGCCAGTCTGGGATTTTCGGACAGGGTGAATCAGCCCCAGCATTTT. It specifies CASLGFSDRVNQPQHF.

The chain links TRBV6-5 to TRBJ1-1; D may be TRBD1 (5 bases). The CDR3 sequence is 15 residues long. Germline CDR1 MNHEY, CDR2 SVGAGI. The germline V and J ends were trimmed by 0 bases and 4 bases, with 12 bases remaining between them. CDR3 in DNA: TGTGCCAGCAGTTACTCGTCCACGGGGGGCACTGAAGCTTTCTTT. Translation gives CASSYSSTGGTEAFF.

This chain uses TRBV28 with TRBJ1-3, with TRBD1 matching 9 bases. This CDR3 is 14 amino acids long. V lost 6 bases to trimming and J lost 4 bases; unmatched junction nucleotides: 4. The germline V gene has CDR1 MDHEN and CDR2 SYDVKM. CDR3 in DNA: TGTGCCAGCAGGGGGACAGGGAGAGGAAACACCATATATTTT. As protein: CASRGTGRGNTIYF.

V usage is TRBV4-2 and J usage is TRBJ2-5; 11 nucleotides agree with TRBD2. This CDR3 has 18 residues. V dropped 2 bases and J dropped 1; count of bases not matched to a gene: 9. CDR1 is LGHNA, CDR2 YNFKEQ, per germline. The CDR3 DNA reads TGTGCCAGCAGCCAACAAAAGTCTAGCGGGGGGTCCCAAGAGACCCAGTACTTC. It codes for CASSQQKSSGGSQETQYF.

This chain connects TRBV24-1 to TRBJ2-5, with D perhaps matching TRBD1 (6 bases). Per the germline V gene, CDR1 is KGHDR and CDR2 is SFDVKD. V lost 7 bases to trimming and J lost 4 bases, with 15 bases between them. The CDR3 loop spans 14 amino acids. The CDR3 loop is CATSQTGLGETQYF. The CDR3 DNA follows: TGTGCCACCAGCCAAACAGGGCTTGGAGAGACCCAGTACTTC.

The CDR3 is CASSWSLAGGPEQYF. CDR3 DNA: TGTGCCAGCAGCTGGAGTCTAGCGGGAGGGCCCGAGCAGTACTTC. The chain combines TRBV7-2 with TRBJ2-7; 12 nucleotides agree with TRBD2. J was trimmed by 6 bases and V by 4 bases; bases with no gene match: 7. The germline V gene encodes CDR1 SGHTA and CDR2 FQGNSA. This CDR3 is built from 15 residues.

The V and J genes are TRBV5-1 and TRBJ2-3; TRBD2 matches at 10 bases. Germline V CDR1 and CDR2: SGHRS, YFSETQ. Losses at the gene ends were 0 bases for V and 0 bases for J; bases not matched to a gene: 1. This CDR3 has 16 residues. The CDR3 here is CASSLETSGSTDTQYF. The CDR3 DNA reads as TGCGCCAGCAGCTTGGAGACTAGCGGGAGCACAGATACGCAGTATTTT.

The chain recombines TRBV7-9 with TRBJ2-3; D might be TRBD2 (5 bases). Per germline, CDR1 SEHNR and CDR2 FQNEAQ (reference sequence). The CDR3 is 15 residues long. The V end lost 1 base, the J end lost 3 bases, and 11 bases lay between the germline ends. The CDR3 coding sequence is TGTGCCAGCAGCTTAGTCGGGGAACGGACAGATACGCAGTATTTT. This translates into CASSLVGERTDTQYF.

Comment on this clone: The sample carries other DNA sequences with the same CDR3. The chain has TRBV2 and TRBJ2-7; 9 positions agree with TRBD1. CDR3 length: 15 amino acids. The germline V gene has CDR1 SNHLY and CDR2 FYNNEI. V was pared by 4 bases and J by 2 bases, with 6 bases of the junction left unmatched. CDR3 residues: CASSGTGQGPYEQYF. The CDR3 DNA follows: TGTGCCAGCAGTGGAACAGGACAGGGGCCCTACGAGCAGTACTTC.